The clone carrying this TCR beta chain was seen ten or more times. Researchers used genomic DNA as the template to profile TCR beta VDJ and CDR3. TCRdb reprocessed the reads with MiXCR, giving one entry per CDR3 protein. The profile shows hundreds of thousands of distinct CDR3 sequences, roughly a third of them singletons. This entry comes from a study of CD8+CD57+ T cells in acquired aplastic anemia. Study-level information: Sorted CD4+ and CD8+ cells yielded DNA averaging about 3.2 ug.

Patients included in sequencing had previously demonstrated CD8+CD57+ cell expansion by flow cytometry. Everyone among the patients had severe acquired aplastic anemia. Patients were untreated when blood was sampled. This sequence originates from a human donor with aplastic anemia. Sequencing used sorted CD4+, CD8+, or CD8+CD57+ T cells (not recorded which) from PBMCs.

DNA of the CDR3: TGTGCCACCAGTGACCCGAGGCGGAACGACAATGAGCAGTTCTTC. Its protein is CATSDPRRNDNEQFF. This sequence joins TRBV24-1 and TRBJ2-1; no firm D call. With 4 bases removed from V and 5 bases from J, the gap between germline ends came to 14 bases. Germline V gene sequence: CDR1 KGHDR, CDR2 SFDVKD. This CDR3 spans 15 amino acids.